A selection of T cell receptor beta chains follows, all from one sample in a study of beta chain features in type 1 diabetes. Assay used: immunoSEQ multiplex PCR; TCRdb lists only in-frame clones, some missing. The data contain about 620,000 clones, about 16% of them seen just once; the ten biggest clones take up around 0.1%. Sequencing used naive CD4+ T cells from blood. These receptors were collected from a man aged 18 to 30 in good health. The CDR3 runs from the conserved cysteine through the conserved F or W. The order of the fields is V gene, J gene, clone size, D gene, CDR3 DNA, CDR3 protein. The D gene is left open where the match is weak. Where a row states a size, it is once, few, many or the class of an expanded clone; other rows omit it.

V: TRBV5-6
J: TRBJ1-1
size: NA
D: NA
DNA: TGTGCCAGCAGCTTGGGTTTTGACAGAAACACTGAAGCTTTCTTT
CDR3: CASSLGFDRNTEAFF

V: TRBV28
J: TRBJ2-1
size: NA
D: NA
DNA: TGTGCCAGCAGTTTATCTCGGACGCGTGGGAATGAGCAGTTCTTC
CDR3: CASSLSRTRGNEQFF

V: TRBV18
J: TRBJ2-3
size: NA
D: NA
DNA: TGTGCCAGCTCACCATGGACAGATACGCAGTATTTT
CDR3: CASSPWTDTQYF

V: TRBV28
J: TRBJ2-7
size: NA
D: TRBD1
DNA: TGTGCCAGCAGCGTCCCGGGACAGGCTACATACGAGCAGTACTTC
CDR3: CASSVPGQATYEQYF

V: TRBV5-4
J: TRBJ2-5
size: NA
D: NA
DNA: TGTGCCAGCCACCAGGACTCGACGCAAGAGACCCAGTACTTC
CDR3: CASHQDSTQETQYF

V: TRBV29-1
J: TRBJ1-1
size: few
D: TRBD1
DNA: TGCAGCGGAGGACAGGGGTTGAACACTGAAGCTTTCTTT
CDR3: CSGGQGLNTEAFF

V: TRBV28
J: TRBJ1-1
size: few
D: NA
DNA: TGTGCCAGCAGTTTATGGGGGCTCACTGAAGCTTTCTTT
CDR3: CASSLWGLTEAFF

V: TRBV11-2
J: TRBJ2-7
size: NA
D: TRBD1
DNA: TGTGCCAGCAGCCCAAAACCGGGACAGTCGACCCACGAGCAGTACTTC
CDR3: CASSPKPGQSTHEQYF

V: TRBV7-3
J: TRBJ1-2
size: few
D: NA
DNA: TGTGCCAGCAGCTTTCAGGGAGGTGGAAACTATGGCTACACCTTC
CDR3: CASSFQGGGNYGYTF

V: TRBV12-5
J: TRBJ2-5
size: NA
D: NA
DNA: TGTGCTAGTGGAAGAGATCAAGAGACCCAGTACTTC
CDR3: CASGRDQETQYF

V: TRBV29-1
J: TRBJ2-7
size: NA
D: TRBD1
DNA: TGCAGCGTTGATGGACAGGGTACTTACGAGCAGTACTTC
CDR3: CSVDGQGTYEQYF

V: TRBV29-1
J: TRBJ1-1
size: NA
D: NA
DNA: TGCAGCGTCTCCTTATGGCAGACCATGAACACTGAAGCTTTCTTT
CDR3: CSVSLWQTMNTEAFF

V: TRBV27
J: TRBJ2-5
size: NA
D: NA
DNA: TGTGCCAGCAGGCGGGGAATGGTGGAGACCCAGTACTTC
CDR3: CASRRGMVETQYF

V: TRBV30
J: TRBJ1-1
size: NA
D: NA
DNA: TGTGCCTGGAGTGGCGTCTTGAAAAAAATGAACACTGAAGCTTTCTTT
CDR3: CAWSGVLKKMNTEAFF